This entry lists 20 T cell receptor beta chains sequenced from one sample in a study of graft-versus-host responses after intestinal transplantation listed by TCRdb under 2021. Libraries were built with the immunoSEQ multiplex PCR assay. Held by TCRdb, this immuneACCESS table contains in-frame sequences only and omits some clones. Under half of the omission traces to an unresolved V gene where checked; the cause of the rest is unknown. The sample records 80,000 or so clones, around 92% of which are singletons. 0.65% to 0.75% of the sample is in the top ten clones. The source material was PBMCs, sampled 98 days after intestinal transplantation. Every receptor here comes from a human patient who received an intestinal transplant, so some T cells may come from the graft donor.

V and J are TRBV15 and TRBJ2-7; 13 bases map to TRBD2. The CDR3 has 19 residues. Germline assignment: CDR1 LNHNV and CDR2 YYDKDF (reference sequence). V gave up 3 bases and J gave up 2 bases; unmatched junction bases: 13. CDR3 sequence reads: CATSSSGLAGAHFPYEQYF. CDR3 in DNA: TGTGCCACCAGCAGCTCAGGACTAGCGGGAGCCCACTTTCCCTACGAGCAGTACTTC. Full variable domain (missing parts from reference TRBV15 and TRBJ2-7): DAMVIQNPRYQVTQFGKPVTLSCSQTLNHNVMYWYQQKSSQAPKLLFHYYDKDFNNEADTPDNFQSRRPNTSFCFLDIRSPGLGDTAMYLCATSSSGLAGAHFPYEQYFGPGTRLTVT.

The chain links TRBV30 to TRBJ2-6; 7 bases match TRBD2. CDR3 length: 15 amino acids. Germline values: CDR1 GTSNPN, CDR2 SVGIG (reference sequence). With 0 bases clipped from V and 2 bases from J, the junction kept 1 base outside the gene matches. CDR3 in DNA: TGTGCCTGGAGTGTACGGGGGGCTGGGGCCAACGTCCTGACTTTC. Translation gives CAWSVRGAGANVLTF. Drawing the rest from reference TRBV30 and TRBJ2-6, the complete variable domain is SQTIHQWPATLVQPVGSPLSLECTVEGTSNPNLYWYRQAAGRGLQLLFYSVGIGQISSEVPQNLSASRPQDRQFILSSKKLLLSDSGFYLCAWSVRGAGANVLTFGAGSRLTVL.

V and J are TRBV5-4 and TRBJ2-7; 7 bases are shared with TRBD2. CDR1 and CDR2 (germline): SGHNT, YYREEE (reference sequence). CDR3 size: 14 residues. V was pared by 0 bases and J by 2 bases, with 2 bases of the junction left unmatched. The CDR3 DNA is TGTGCCAGCAGCTTGGGCGGGAGCACCTACGAGCAGTACTTC. It encodes CASSLGGSTYEQYF.

This chain links TRBV28 with TRBJ2-3, with 14 bases matching TRBD2. V lost 6 bases and J lost 2; bases outside the gene matches: 10. The CDR3 covers 18 residues. Germline loops: CDR1 MDHEN, CDR2 SYDVKM. The CDR3 reads CASSKGLAGGHDTDTQYF. The CDR3 region has the DNA TGTGCCAGCAGCAAAGGACTAGCGGGAGGCCACGACACAGATACGCAGTATTTT. The full variable domain, rest sourced from reference TRBV28 and TRBJ2-3, is DVKVTQSSRYLVKRTGEKVFLECVQDMDHENMFWYRQDPGLGLRLIYFSYDVKMKEKGDIPEGYSVSREKKERFSLILESASTNQTSMYLCASSKGLAGGHDTDTQYFGPGTRLTVL.

The chain recombines TRBV6-6 with TRBJ2-1; 8 nucleotides match TRBD1. This CDR3 is built from 13 residues. CDR1 is MNHNY and CDR2 is SVGAGI in the germline V gene (reference sequence). J was trimmed by 8 bases and V by 0 bases; bases with no gene match: 0. CDR3 in amino acids: CASSYSDRDEQFF. CDR3 coding DNA: TGTGCCAGCAGTTACTCGGACAGGGATGAGCAGTTCTTC.

As concerns this clone: The sample carries other DNA sequences with the same CDR3. This chain connects TRBV11-2 to TRBJ2-3; 13 nucleotides line up with TRBD2. Germline loops: CDR1 SGHAT, CDR2 FQNNGV. The CDR3 has 18 amino acids. V trimming: 1 base; J trimming: 1 base; junction bases outside the gene matches: 5. CDR3 amino acids: CASSLGLAGGSGTDTQYF. In DNA form, the CDR3 reads TGTGCCAGCAGCTTAGGACTAGCGGGGGGTTCGGGCACAGATACGCAGTATTTT.

The CDR3 nucleotides are TGTGCCAGCAGCTCCCCAGGGGGCCCCCATCAGCCCCAGCATTTT. Translated: CASSSPGGPHQPQHF. The V and J genes are TRBV7-9 and TRBJ1-5; 8 bases map to TRBD1. Germline CDR1 is SEHNR and CDR2 is FQNEAQ (reference sequence). CDR3 length: 15 residues. The V segment lost 4 bases and the J segment 5 bases; nucleotides outside the gene matches: 7.

The chain combines TRBV18 with TRBJ2-4; the match to TRBD1 covers 9 bases. Germline CDR1 and CDR2: KGHSH and LQKENI. The J segment lost 6 bases and the V segment lost 0 bases, leaving 6 bases of the junction unmatched. The CDR3 runs 16 residues. CDR3 DNA: TGTGCCAGCTCACCACCGGGACAGGGTCTTCTAAACATTCAGTACTTC. This encodes CASSPPGQGLLNIQYF. Based on the CDR3 plus reference TRBV18 and TRBJ2-4, the full variable domain is NAGVMQNPRHLVRRRGQEARLRCSPMKGHSHVYWYRQLPEEGLKFMVYLQKENIIDESGMPKERFSAEFPKEGPSILRIQQVVRGDSAAYFCASSPPGQGLLNIQYFGAGTRLSVL.

The rearrangement uses TRBV11-2 and TRBJ2-1, with a tentative D call TRBD1 (5 bases). The CDR3 spans 15 residues. Germline V gene data show CDR1 as SGHAT and CDR2 as FQNNGV. Between the trimmed V and J ends, which lost 2 bases and 5 bases, there was a span of 13 bases. The CDR3 protein is CASSLTGRVHNEQFF. In nucleotides, the CDR3 is TGTGCCAGCAGCTTAACAGGCAGGGTTCACAATGAGCAGTTCTTC.

V usage is TRBV6-5 and J usage is TRBJ2-5; D is possibly TRBD1 (5 bases). Germline loops: CDR1 MNHEY, CDR2 SVGAGI. The germline V and J ends were trimmed by 6 bases and 4 bases, with 12 bases remaining between them. The CDR3 is made up of 13 amino acids. CDR3 amino acids: CASRGVVLETQYF. CDR3 coding DNA: TGTGCCAGCAGAGGGGTCGTATTAGAGACCCAGTACTTC.

In this sample, this clone turned up once. The chain uses TRBV28 and TRBJ1-1, with 8 positions matching TRBD1. Trimming took 2 bases from V and 6 from J; bases not matched to a gene: 2. The germline CDR1 and CDR2 sequences are MDHEN and SYDVKM. The length of the CDR3 is 13 residues. The CDR3 coding sequence is TGTGCCAGCAGTTTAAAACAGGGGGCTGAAGCTTTCTTT. Its translation: CASSLKQGAEAFF.

CDR3 sequence: CASSDGQTLAGNEKLFF. CDR3 nucleotides: TGCGCCAGCAGTGATGGGCAGACCCTGGCGGGTAATGAAAAACTGTTTTTT. The gene calls are TRBV10-1 and TRBJ1-4; D is unclear. V lost 3 bases to trimming and J lost 4 bases, with 18 bases between them. Germline CDR1 WNHNN, CDR2 SYGVQD (reference sequence). The CDR3 is 17 residues long.

The V call is TRBV14, the J call TRBJ2-2; D remains unclear. Trimming stripped 0 bases from V and 1 base from J, with 9 bases between. The CDR3 is 16 amino acids. Germline CDR1 SGHDN, CDR2 FVKESK. CDR3 loop: CASSQDSSQNTGELFF. The CDR3 nucleotides read TGTGCCAGCAGCCAAGATAGCTCCCAGAACACCGGGGAGCTGTTTTTT.

The J gene is TRBJ2-7, the V gene TRBV4-1; D remains unclear. V lost 2 bases and J lost 7, with 18 bases in between. CDR3 length equals 15 residues. Germline V gives CDR1 MGHRA, CDR2 YSYEKL. CDR3 in DNA: TGCGCCAGCAGCCAAAGTGTCCCTCCAGTAGAGGAGCAGTACTTC. It translates to CASSQSVPPVEEQYF.

This chain links TRBV5-3 with TRBJ2-5; 12 nucleotides match TRBD2. TRBV5-3 counts as an open reading frame of uncertain function. With V trimmed by 4 bases and J by 4 bases, 8 bases remained unmatched. This CDR3 is built from 16 residues. In DNA, the CDR3 is TGTGCCAGAAGCGATCCGCCGGGACTAGCGGGAGAGACCCAGTACTTC. Translating gives CARSDPPGLAGETQYF.

The chain uses TRBV10-2 and TRBJ2-3, with D possibly matching TRBD2 (5 bases). Germline CDR1 is WSHSY and CDR2 is SAAADI. This CDR3 contains 14 residues. The V end lost 2 bases, the J end lost 5 bases, and 11 bases lay between the germline ends. DNA of the CDR3: TGCGCCAGCAGTGAGCGGGATGGGCGAGATACGCAGTATTTT. Protein product: CASSERDGRDTQYF.

The chain carries TRBV7-6 and TRBJ2-7; 9 positions agree with TRBD2. CDR3 length equals 15 residues. J gave up 2 bases and V 1 base, and 3 bases lay outside the gene matches. Per germline, CDR1 SGHVS and CDR2 FNYEAQ. The CDR3 nucleotides read TGTGCCAGCAGCTTAGGGTCTAGCGGGGCCTACGAGCAGTACTTC. It specifies CASSLGSSGAYEQYF.

The rearrangement links TRBV27 to TRBJ2-7; the match to TRBD1 covers 8 bases. The junction had 11 bases not matched to a gene; V was cut back by 4 bases and J by 3 bases. The germline V gene encodes CDR1 MNHEY and CDR2 SMNVEV (reference sequence). This CDR3 contains 16 residues. The DNA of the CDR3 is TGTGCCAGCAGTTCGGGAGAAGACAGGGGATTCTACGAGCAGTACTTC. Protein product: CASSSGEDRGFYEQYF.

The V call is TRBV4-1, the J call TRBJ2-5; no firm D call. This CDR3 region has 16 residues. With 0 bases removed from V and 2 bases from J, the gap between germline ends came to 13 bases. The germline V gene encodes CDR1 MGHRA and CDR2 YSYEKL. CDR3 amino acids: CASSQESVLGQETQYF. Written as DNA, the CDR3 is TGCGCCAGCAGCCAAGAATCCGTTCTAGGGCAAGAGACCCAGTACTTC.

The chain has TRBV11-2 and TRBJ2-7; the match to TRBD2 covers 11 bases. The V gene's germline CDR1 is SGHAT and CDR2 FQNNGV. J was trimmed by 5 bases and V by 1 base; bases with no gene match: 4. The CDR3 consists of 15 residues. CDR3 nucleotide sequence: TGTGCCAGCAGCTTAGGACTAGCGGGAAATGACGAGCAGTACTTC. Translation gives CASSLGLAGNDEQYF.